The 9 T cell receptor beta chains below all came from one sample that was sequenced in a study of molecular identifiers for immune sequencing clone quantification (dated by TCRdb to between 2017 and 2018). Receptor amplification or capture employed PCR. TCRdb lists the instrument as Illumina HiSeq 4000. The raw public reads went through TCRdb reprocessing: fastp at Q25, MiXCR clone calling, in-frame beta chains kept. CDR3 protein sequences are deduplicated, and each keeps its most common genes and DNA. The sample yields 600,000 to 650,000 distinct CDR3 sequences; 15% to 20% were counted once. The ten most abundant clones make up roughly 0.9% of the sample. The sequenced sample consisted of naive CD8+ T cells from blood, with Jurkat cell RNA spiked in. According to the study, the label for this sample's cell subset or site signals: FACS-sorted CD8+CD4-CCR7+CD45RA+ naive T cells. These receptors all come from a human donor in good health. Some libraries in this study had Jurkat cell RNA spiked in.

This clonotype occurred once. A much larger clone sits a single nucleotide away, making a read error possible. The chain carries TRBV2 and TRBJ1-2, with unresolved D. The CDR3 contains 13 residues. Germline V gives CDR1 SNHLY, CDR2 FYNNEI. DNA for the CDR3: TGTGCCAGCAAGTACCCGGGAGACTATGGCCACACCTTC. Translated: CASKYPGDYGHTF.

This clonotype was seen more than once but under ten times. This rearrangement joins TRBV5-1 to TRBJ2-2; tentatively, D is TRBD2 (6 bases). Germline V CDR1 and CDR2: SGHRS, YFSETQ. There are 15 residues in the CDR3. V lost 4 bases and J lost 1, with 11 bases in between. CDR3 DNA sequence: TGCGCCAGCAGCCCCGTGGGGGGGAACACCGGGGAGCTGTTTTTT. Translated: CASSPVGGNTGELFF. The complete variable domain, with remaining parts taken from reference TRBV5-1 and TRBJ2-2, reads KAGVTQTPRYLIKTRGQQVTLSCSPISGHRSVSWYQQTPGQGLQFLFEYFSETQRNKGNFPGRFSGRQFSNSRSEMNVSTLELGDSALYLCASSPVGGNTGELFFGEGSRLTVL.

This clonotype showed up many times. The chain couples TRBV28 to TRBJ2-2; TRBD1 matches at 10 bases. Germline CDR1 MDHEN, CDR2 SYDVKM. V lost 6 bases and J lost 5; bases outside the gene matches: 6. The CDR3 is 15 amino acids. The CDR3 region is CASRFPGQGTGELFF. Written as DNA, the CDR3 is TGTGCCAGCAGATTTCCGGGACAGGGGACCGGGGAGCTGTTTTTT.

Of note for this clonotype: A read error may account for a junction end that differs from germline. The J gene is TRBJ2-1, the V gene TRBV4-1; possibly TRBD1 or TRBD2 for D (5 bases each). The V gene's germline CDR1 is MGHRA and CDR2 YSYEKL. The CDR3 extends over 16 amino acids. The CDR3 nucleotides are TGCGCCAGCAGCCAAGATTTTGGGGGACCTTACAATGAGCAGTCCTTC. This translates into CASSQDFGGPYNEQSF.

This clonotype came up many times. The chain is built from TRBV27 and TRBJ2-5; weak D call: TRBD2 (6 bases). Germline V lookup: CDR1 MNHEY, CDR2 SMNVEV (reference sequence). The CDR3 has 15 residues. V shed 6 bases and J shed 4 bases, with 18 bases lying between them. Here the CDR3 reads CASRETSRFPETQYF. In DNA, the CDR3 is TGTGCCAGCAGGGAGACTAGTAGGTTTCCAGAGACCCAGTACTTC.

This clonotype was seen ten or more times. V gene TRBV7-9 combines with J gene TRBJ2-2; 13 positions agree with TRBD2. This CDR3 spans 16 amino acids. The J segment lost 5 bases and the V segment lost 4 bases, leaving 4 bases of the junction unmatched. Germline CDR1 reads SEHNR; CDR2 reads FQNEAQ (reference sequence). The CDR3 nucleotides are TGTGCCAGCAGCTCGGGACTAGCGGGGATTACCGGGGAGCTGTTTTTT. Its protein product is CASSSGLAGITGELFF.

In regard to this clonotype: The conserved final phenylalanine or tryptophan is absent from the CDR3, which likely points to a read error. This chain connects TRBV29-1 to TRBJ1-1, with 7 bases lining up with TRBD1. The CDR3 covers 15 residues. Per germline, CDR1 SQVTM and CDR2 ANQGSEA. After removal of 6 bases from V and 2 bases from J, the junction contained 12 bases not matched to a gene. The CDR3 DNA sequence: TGCAGCGTGACACTCCGGGACAGATTAAACACTGAAGCTTTCCTT. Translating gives CSVTLRDRLNTEAFL.

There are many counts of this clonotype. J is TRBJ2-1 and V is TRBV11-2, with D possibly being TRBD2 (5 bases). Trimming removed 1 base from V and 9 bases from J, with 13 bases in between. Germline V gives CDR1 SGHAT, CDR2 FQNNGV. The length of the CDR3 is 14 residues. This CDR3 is CASSLVVSAGEQFF. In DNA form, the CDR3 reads TGTGCCAGCAGCTTAGTTGTTAGCGCGGGTGAGCAGTTCTTC.

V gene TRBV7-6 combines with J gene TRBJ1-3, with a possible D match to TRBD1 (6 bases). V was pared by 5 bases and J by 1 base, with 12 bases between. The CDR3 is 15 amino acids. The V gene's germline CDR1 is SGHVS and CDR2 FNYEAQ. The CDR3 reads CASSDPGQSGNTIYF. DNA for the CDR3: TGTGCCAGCAGCGACCCCGGACAGTCTGGAAACACCATATATTTT. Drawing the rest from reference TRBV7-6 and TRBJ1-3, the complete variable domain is GAGVSQSPRYKVTKRGQDVALRCDPISGHVSLYWYRQALGQGPEFLTYFNYEAQQDKSGLPNDRFSAERPEGSISTLTIQRTEQRDSAMYRCASSDPGQSGNTIYFGEGSWLTVV.